One and the same sample provided the 4 T cell receptor beta chains below, sequenced in a study of blood T cell repertoires in COVID-19. The protocol was immunoSEQ multiplex PCR, while the TCRdb copy is restricted to in-frame clones and leaves out a portion. The sample has roughly 180,000 clones, 79% seen once. Material for sequencing was peripheral blood. All receptors derive from a woman aged 60-75 years with COVID-19, enrolled during active disease.

The rearrangement links TRBV7-2 to TRBJ2-3; a weak D match, TRBD1 (5 bases). Trimming removed 2 bases from V and 3 bases from J, with 6 bases in between. The CDR3 totals 13 residues. Looked up from germline, CDR1 is SGHTA and CDR2 is FQGNSA. Here the CDR3 DNA reads TGTGCCAGCAGCTTACAGGGAACAGATACGCAGTATTTT. Amino acids: CASSLQGTDTQYF.

This clone was detected only once. The gene calls are TRBV29-1 and TRBJ1-2, with D possibly matching TRBD1 (5 bases). Germline CDR1 is SQVTM and CDR2 is ANQGSEA. CDR3 length equals 13 residues. V lost 3 bases to trimming and J lost 6 bases, with 14 bases between them. The DNA for the CDR3 is TGCAGCGTTGATTTACAGGAACGCGATGGCTACACCTTC. Residues: CSVDLQERDGYTF.

This clone was counted many times. Here the CDR3 reads CASSDSVGRDEQYV. Written as DNA, the CDR3 is TGTGCCAGCAGTGACTCGGTGGGCAGGGACGAGCAGTACGTC. V and J are TRBV6-4 and TRBJ2-7; D is possibly TRBD1 (5 bases). CDR1 is MRHNA and CDR2 is SNTAGT in the germline V gene. V was pared by 0 bases and J by 5 bases, with 11 bases between. This CDR3 contains 14 residues.

This rearrangement joins TRBV6-5 to TRBJ1-6; possible D gene TRBD1, 6 bases. The CDR3 covers 15 residues. Germline CDR1 reads MNHEY; CDR2 reads SVGAGI. V dropped 3 bases and J dropped 10 bases, with 16 bases sitting between them. The DNA for the CDR3 is TGTGCCAGCAGTTATCTTAGGGGGGGAGAATCACCCCTCCACTTT. This sequence encodes CASSYLRGGESPLHF.